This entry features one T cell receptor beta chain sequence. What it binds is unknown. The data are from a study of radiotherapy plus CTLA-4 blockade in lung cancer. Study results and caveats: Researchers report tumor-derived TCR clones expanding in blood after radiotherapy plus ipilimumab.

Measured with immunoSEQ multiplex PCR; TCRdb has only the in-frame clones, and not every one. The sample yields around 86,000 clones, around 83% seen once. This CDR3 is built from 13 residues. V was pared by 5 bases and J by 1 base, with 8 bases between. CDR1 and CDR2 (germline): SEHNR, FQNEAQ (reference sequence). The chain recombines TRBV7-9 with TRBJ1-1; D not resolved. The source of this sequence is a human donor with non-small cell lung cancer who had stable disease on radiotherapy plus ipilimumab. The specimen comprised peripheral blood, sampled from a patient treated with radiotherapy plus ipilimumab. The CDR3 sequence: CASSPTENTEAFF. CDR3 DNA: TGTGCCAGCAGCCCGACGGAGAACACTGAAGCTTTCTTT.